This entry features one T cell receptor (beta chain) sequence. Building the TCR beta libraries relied on iRepertoire HTBI primers, and CDR3 regions underwent Arm-PCR. TCRdb redid the calling of the multiplex PCR reads with MiXCR, one entry per CDR3 protein. The sample consists of over 500,000 distinct CDR3 sequences, approximately 15% of them appearing once. These data come from a study of regulatory T cells in long-lasting Graves disease. The germline V gene encodes CDR1 MNHNS and CDR2 SASEGT. Losses at the gene ends were 4 bases for V and 2 bases for J; bases not matched to a gene: 4. CDR3 length: 15 residues. Time point defined: newly diagnosed GD, antithyroid drugs for less than 3 months. PBMCs provided the RNA from which the TCR library was made. It was American Thyroid Association guidelines that determined Graves' disease diagnosis. These records were also assigned to another study, of T cells in Graves' hyperthyroidism and ophthalmopathy.

This specimen consisted of peripheral blood mononuclear cells (PBMCs), obtained at new diagnosis, from a patient treated with antithyroid drugs. The origin of this receptor is a woman in her twenties or thirties with Graves disease. The chain is built from TRBV6-1 and TRBJ2-7, with TRBD1 identical over 11 bases. The CDR3 sequence is CASSGPGQGAYEQYF. The CDR3 bases are TGTGCCAGCAGTGGACCGGGACAGGGGGCCTACGAGCAGTACTTC.